This TCR beta chain was sequenced during a study of blood T cell repertoires in COVID-19. The CDR3 extends over 15 amino acids. V lost 4 bases and J 1 base, leaving 14 bases between the germline ends. In germline, CDR1 is MNHEY, CDR2 SMNVEV (reference sequence). TCRdb's table, derived via immunoSEQ multiplex PCR, lists solely in-frame clones and lacks some. The data show a few hundred thousand clones, about 87% seen once. This TCR was recovered from a woman aged 40 to 55 who had been exposed to COVID-19. The V call is TRBV27, the J call TRBJ2-7; possibly TRBD2 for D (7 bases). The source material was PBMCs or T cells enriched from blood (not recorded which). As DNA, the CDR3 is TGTGCCAGCAGTTGGGGGGGGCCCGTTTCCTACGAGCAGTACTTC. Its translation: CASSWGGPVSYEQYF.